The 22 T cell receptor beta chains given below trace back to one sample, sequenced in a study of STAT5B mutations in CD4+ large granular lymphocyte leukemia. Some clones are missing from TCRdb's copy, which holds only in-frame ones; the method was immunoSEQ multiplex PCR. Of 25,000 to 40,000 clones listed, approximately 74% are singletons. The source material was CD4+ T cells from blood buffy coats. The receptors here all came from a human donor in good health.

The chain recombines TRBV30 with TRBJ1-1, with TRBD1 as a possible D gene (5 bases). CDR1 GTSNPN and CDR2 SVGIG come from the germline V gene (reference sequence). This CDR3 comprises 16 residues. Trimming left V 1 base short and J 0 bases short, with 15 bases between. In DNA form, the CDR3 reads TGTGCCTGGAGTGACAGGCAACTAGGCATGAACACTGAAGCTTTCTTT. Its protein product is CAWSDRQLGMNTEAFF.

The chain employs TRBV14 and TRBJ1-1; D call uncertain. Germline lookup yields CDR1 SGHDN and CDR2 FVKESK. CDR3 length: 13 amino acids. V lost 2 bases and J 1 base, leaving 5 bases between the germline ends. The CDR3 bases are TGTGCCAGCAGCCAATTTACGAACACTGAAGCTTTCTTT. Its protein is CASSQFTNTEAFF.

The V call is TRBV5-1, the J call TRBJ1-1; D gene unclear. The CDR3 loop spans 14 amino acids. Germline CDR1 reads SGHRS; CDR2 reads YFSETQ. V was shortened by 2 bases and J by 1 base, with 9 bases between the two germline ends. CDR3 nucleotides: TGCGCCAGCAGCTTACAGATTCAGAACACTGAAGCTTTCTTT. It translates to CASSLQIQNTEAFF.

This chain links TRBV6-5 with TRBJ2-6; D could derive from TRBD1 or TRBD2 (5 bases each). V lost 4 bases and J lost 0, with 10 bases in between. Germline lookup yields CDR1 MNHEY and CDR2 SVGAGI. This CDR3 contains 16 residues. This CDR3 is CASSFGTGSGANVLTF. Here the CDR3 DNA reads TGTGCCAGCAGTTTCGGGACGGGCTCTGGGGCCAACGTCCTGACTTTC.

The chain joins TRBV7-6 to TRBJ1-1, with D unresolved. From germline, CDR1 is SGHVS and CDR2 FNYEAQ. The CDR3 is 16 residues long. The V end lost 2 bases, the J end lost 1 base, and 14 bases lay between the germline ends. CDR3 sequence reads: CASSLIIRRRNTEAFF. As DNA, the CDR3 is TGTGCCAGCAGCTTAATAATCCGCCGCCGGAACACTGAAGCTTTCTTT.

This chain links TRBV11-3 with TRBJ2-3; D is possibly TRBD1 (6 bases). The CDR3 is made up of 15 amino acids. Deletions cut 4 bases from V and 2 bases from J, with 13 bases between. Germline V gene sequence: CDR1 SGHNT, CDR2 YENEEA. This CDR3 reads CASSSLQGITDTQYF. Written as DNA, the CDR3 is TGTGCCAGCAGCTCCCTCCAGGGGATCACAGATACGCAGTATTTT.

This clone was observed once. CDR3 DNA: TGTGCCAGCAGCACTCGTTCCACAGGTAATGAGCAGTTCTTC. This gives the protein CASSTRSTGNEQFF. J is TRBJ2-1 and V is TRBV7-9, with a weak D call TRBD1 (5 bases). CDR1 is SEHNR, CDR2 FQNEAQ, per germline (reference sequence). V was shortened by 5 bases and J by 7 bases, with 15 bases between the two germline ends. The CDR3 length is 14 residues.

The V and J genes are TRBV19 and TRBJ2-4, with TRBD1 as a possible D gene (6 bases). The CDR3 length is 14 residues. CDR1 and CDR2 (germline): LNHDA, SQIVND (reference sequence). V lost 9 bases to trimming and J lost 0 bases, with 12 bases between them. This CDR3 reads CASRDTLAKNIQYF. In nucleotides, the CDR3 is TGTGCCAGCCGGGACACCTTAGCCAAAAACATTCAGTACTTC.

This clone was found a few times. This rearrangement joins TRBV13 to TRBJ2-6; D is possibly TRBD1 (5 bases). V was trimmed by 1 base and J by 2 bases, leaving 12 bases between them. CDR1 is PRHDT, CDR2 FYEKMQ, per germline (reference sequence). The length of the CDR3 is 17 residues. CDR3 in DNA: TGTGCCAGCAGCTTAGTTTCTGGGGCGACTGGGGCCAACGTCCTGACTTTC. Protein: CASSLVSGATGANVLTF.

V is TRBV29-1 and J is TRBJ2-1; perhaps TRBD2 as D (5 bases). The germline V and J ends were trimmed by 8 bases and 1 base, with 15 bases remaining between them. Germline V gene data show CDR1 as SQVTM and CDR2 as ANQGSEA. This CDR3 has 14 residues. CDR3 in amino acids: CSTLPSLSYNEQFF. CDR3 nucleotide sequence: TGCAGCACTCTGCCTAGCTTGTCCTACAATGAGCAGTTCTTC.

CDR3 sequence: CASSLDPNQGRNGYTF. CDR3 bases: TGTGCCAGCAGCTTAGACCCCAACCAGGGACGCAATGGCTACACCTTC. The chain is built from TRBV7-2 and TRBJ1-2, with a possible D match to TRBD1 (5 bases). The germline V and J ends were trimmed by 1 base and 6 bases, with 18 bases remaining between them. This CDR3 contains 16 residues. The germline V gene encodes CDR1 SGHTA and CDR2 FQGNSA. Combining the CDR3 with reference TRBV7-2 and TRBJ1-2 gives the whole variable domain GAGVSQSPSNKVTEKGKDVELRCDPISGHTALYWYRQSLGQGLEFLIYFQGNSAPDKSGLPSDRFSAERTGGSVSTLTIQRTQQEDSAVYLCASSLDPNQGRNGYTFGSGTRLTVV.

The chain joins TRBV9 to TRBJ1-2; D is unresolved. The CDR3 is 15 residues long. Trimming shortened V by 4 bases and J by 7 bases, and 20 bases separated the two germline ends. Germline V gene sequence: CDR1 SGDLS, CDR2 YYNGEE. Written as DNA, the CDR3 is TGTGCCAGCAGCCCGAGCGGCAGCCAAGGTCCTGGCTACACCTTC. Translation: CASSPSGSQGPGYTF.

The rearrangement links TRBV2 to TRBJ2-2, with TRBD2 matching over 9 bases. V shed 6 bases and J 7 bases; nucleotides not matched to a gene: 6. The CDR3 is 14 residues long. The germline gives CDR1 SNHLY, CDR2 FYNNEI. The CDR3 reads CASRSGLAGGELFF. The CDR3 region has the DNA TGTGCCAGCAGATCGGGACTAGCTGGCGGGGAGCTGTTTTTT.

The chain recombines TRBV4-3 with TRBJ2-7; D ambiguous. The CDR3 totals 13 residues. Germline CDR1 LGHNA, CDR2 YSLEER. V lost 1 base and J lost 7, with 11 bases in between. CDR3 nucleotide sequence: TGCGCCAGCAGCCAAGGAGAATCCAGGGAGCAGTACTTC. Translated: CASSQGESREQYF.

The CDR3 nucleotides are TGTGCCAGCAGCTTAGCAGGGAACACCGGGGAGCTGTTTTTT. Translated: CASSLAGNTGELFF. The chain carries TRBV11-2 and TRBJ2-2; D gene unclear. This CDR3 is built from 14 residues. Per germline, CDR1 SGHAT and CDR2 FQNNGV. With 1 base removed from V and 1 base from J, the gap between germline ends came to 4 bases.

The rearrangement joins TRBV4-2 to TRBJ2-5; the D gene is possibly TRBD2 (6 bases). Germline V gene sequence: CDR1 LGHNA, CDR2 YNFKEQ. V lost 1 base and J 2 bases, leaving 14 bases between the germline ends. This CDR3 spans 16 amino acids. Written as DNA, the CDR3 is TGTGCCAGCAGCCAAGTGGGGGAGGCCGGTCAAGAGACCCAGTACTTC. Translated: CASSQVGEAGQETQYF.

The chain is built from TRBV7-8 and TRBJ2-5; a possible D gene is TRBD2 (5 bases). V gave up 1 base and J gave up 5 bases, with 14 bases separating them. Germline lookup yields CDR1 SGHVS and CDR2 FQNEAQ. The CDR3 runs 15 residues. CDR3 protein: CASSLGASRRETQYF. Written as DNA, the CDR3 is TGTGCCAGCAGCTTAGGGGCTAGCAGGCGGGAGACCCAGTACTTC.

The chain has TRBV29-1 and TRBJ2-7; 7 positions agree with TRBD1. Per germline, CDR1 SQVTM and CDR2 ANQGSEA. The CDR3 is 14 amino acids. The junction had 9 bases not matched to a gene; V was cut back by 4 bases and J by 3 bases. CDR3 nucleotides: TGCAGCGTTGGCTATTTTGGACAGGTCTACGAGCAGTACTTC. Translating it yields CSVGYFGQVYEQYF.

The J gene is TRBJ2-1, the V gene TRBV7-2, with TRBD2 matching over 7 bases. The CDR3 totals 15 residues. Germline trimming cut 4 bases from V and 6 bases from J; bases unmatched to any gene: 9. Germline lookup yields CDR1 SGHTA and CDR2 FQGNSA. CDR3 residues: CASSWEGKNGNEQFF. The CDR3, as DNA: TGTGCCAGCAGCTGGGAGGGGAAGAATGGCAATGAGCAGTTCTTC.

CDR3 sequence: CASRILGQGVKDTQYF. The CDR3 DNA follows: TGTGCCAGCAGGATACTGGGACAGGGGGTAAAAGATACGCAGTATTTT. The chain couples TRBV5-6 to TRBJ2-3; TRBD1 agrees at 11 bases. The CDR3 is made up of 16 amino acids. After removal of 5 bases from V and 5 bases from J, the junction contained 10 bases not matched to a gene. From germline, CDR1 is SGHDT and CDR2 YYEEEE.

A single count supports this clone. The rearrangement joins TRBV7-7 to TRBJ2-5, with 10 bases aligning to TRBD1. Germline CDR1 SSHAT, CDR2 FNYEAQ (reference sequence). J gave up 4 bases and V 5 bases, and 7 bases lay outside the gene matches. The CDR3 covers 15 residues. The CDR3 nucleotides read TGTGCCAGCAGCCCCGGGACAGGGGCGCGAGAGACCCAGTACTTC. Translating gives CASSPGTGARETQYF.

The V gene is TRBV19, the J gene TRBJ1-5; 12 bases map to TRBD1. J was trimmed by 4 bases and V by 7 bases; bases with no gene match: 5. CDR3 length equals 15 residues. Germline lookup yields CDR1 LNHDA and CDR2 SQIVND (reference sequence). In nucleotides, the CDR3 is TGTGCCAGTACCGGGACAGGGGGCTATAATCAGCCCCAGCATTTT. Residues: CASTGTGGYNQPQHF.